This entry is about one T cell receptor beta chain. V lost 4 bases and J 2 bases, leaving 27 bases between the germline ends. Per germline, CDR1 SGHTA and CDR2 FQGNSA. This CDR3 comprises 19 residues. The PCR used 60 Vbeta and 13 Jbeta primers. TCRdb's copy holds only in-frame clones and misses some; the assay was immunoSEQ multiplex PCR. The sample lists some 130,000 clones; 76% were seen once. The data stem from a study of cytomegalovirus exposure and HLA in healthy donors. Sequencing used PBMCs. This TCR came from a man in his forties in good health and CMV-seronegative. V is TRBV7-2 and J is TRBJ2-7; TRBD1 is a possible D gene (6 bases). CDR3 loop: CASSSPLTRQVGSPYEQYF. The CDR3 region has the DNA TGTGCCAGCAGCTCCCCCCTCACAAGACAGGTTGGTTCTCCCTACGAGCAGTACTTC.